This record covers a single TCR beta chain. Antigen specificity is unknown. Using immunoSEQ multiplex PCR, the repertoire was profiled, and TCRdb retains in-frame clones only, with some absent. The profile shows approximately 61,000 clones, roughly 87% of them singletons. The sample originates from a study of OX40 agonist ivuxolimab in advanced cancers. This CDR3 is built from 16 residues. The J segment lost 8 bases and the V segment lost 4 bases, leaving 12 bases of the junction unmatched. Germline CDR1 LGHNA, CDR2 YSLEER. Study-level findings and limits: Partial responders at 0.1-3.0 mg/kg showed near-lowest clonal expansion.

The sequenced sample was CD4+ or CD8+ T cells sorted from blood, obtained in a trial of the OX40 agonist ivuxolimab. The chain combines TRBV4-3 with TRBJ2-1, with 9 positions matching TRBD1. This sequence was found in an adult with an advanced solid tumor such as melanoma, head and neck, liver or kidney cancer. CDR3 region: CASSPDGDRVVDEQFF. The CDR3 coding sequence is TGCGCCAGCAGCCCCGATGGGGACAGGGTCGTGGATGAGCAGTTCTTC.